This T cell receptor (beta chain) was found in a study of monozygotic twins with inflammatory bowel disease (dated by TCRdb to between 2017 and 2020). Turning to the overall study: The full study comprised some 30 monozygotic twin pairs: nine German pairs (four IBD-concordant, five IBD-discordant) and 19 IBD-discordant Danish pairs. Within discordant pairs, disease-associated traits were sought mainly by comparing IBD patients with their genetically identical healthy co-twins. Each individual had, on average, about 151 000 unique TCRalpha sequences and 181 000 unique TCRbeta sequences available for analysis. Overall study results and their limits: Distinction between different T cell subtypes could not be achieved in the analysis. Measured by the inverse Simpson index, TCRbeta repertoire diversity was lower in IBD patients than in their healthy co-twins. Background noise and inter-individual variability may have been introduced into the repertoires by the differing immunosuppressive treatments among patients. No single strong signal or clonotype linked to IBD turned up in the results, so the idea that one exists was not supported. Repertoire similarity did not differ between concordant and discordant twins, possibly due to limited statistical power. Fewer clonotypes were shared with other individuals by IBD patients than by healthy twins, most markedly in patients showing signs of disease activity.

A 2.5 ml peripheral blood sample was drawn into PAXgene tubes per donor and stored at -80°C. Total RNA was isolated from whole blood with the PAXgene blood miRNA kit on an automated QIAcube, without T cell sorting. Deep TCRalpha and TCRbeta repertoire profiling with unique molecular barcoding was performed on peripheral blood of monozygotic twin pairs concordant or discordant for inflammatory bowel disease. Smoking habits were recorded for all twin pairs, and individuals were classified as current, former or never smokers. The library was built by means of 5' RACE. Preparation of each TCR library used 3,000 to 4,000 ng of total RNA. cDNA was synthesized with SMARTScribe reverse transcriptase in eight separate reactions per sample. During cDNA synthesis, template switching was used to introduce unique molecular identifiers that contained a 6-nucleotide sample barcode. TCRalpha and TCRbeta cDNA was amplified by two nested PCRs of around 15 and 9 cycles, with bead purification after each PCR. Before amplification, cDNA was treated with uracil DNA-glycosylase and purified using the QIAquick PCR purification kit. In the second PCR, Illumina TruSeq-compatible adapters and sample-specific barcodes were added. Library quality and concentration were assessed using TapeStation and Qubit, and about 5 ng of each library was pooled. Sequencing of pooled libraries was carried out on an Illumina HiSeq2500 single-index Rapid Run using 2 x 100 bp reads and custom sequencing primers. Per the authors' processing: PCR and sequencing errors were corrected by UMI-based consensus assembly using MiGEC version 1.2.6. MiXCR version 2.1.1 handled V(D)J alignment, clonotype assembly and CDR3 extraction. To normalise gene usage, clonotype sharing and MAIT/NKT TCR abundance, the analysis used the top 1000, 10 000 and 20 000 clonotypes per sample. Diversity was computed as the inverse Simpson index with the vegan R package after downsampling to 27 000 UMIs. Paired Mann-Whitney U tests were applied to discordant twin pairs, with Benjamini-Hochberg correction for multiple testing. Based on TCRdb reprocessing of the reads, there is one entry per CDR3 protein sequence, and DNA is missing. The V and J calls, along with clone size, are taken from TCRdb and not from the paper's own processing. The sample table includes approximately 340,000 distinct CDR3 sequences. The ten largest clones add up to approximately 2% of the sample.

To note about this clonotype: What antigen it recognizes has not been identified.

The germline V gene supplies CDR1 MRHNA and CDR2 SNTAGT. The CDR3 runs 15 residues from the cysteine to the phenylalanine. Nucleotide data are not available. This chain is built from TRBV6-4 and TRBJ2-2; as DNA is missing, the TRBD1 call by TCRdb cannot be tested. Sequenced sample: blood. The sequence came from a human donor with ulcerative colitis or Crohn's disease, or a healthy co-twin of an affected twin (not recorded which). CDR3 protein: CASSEGEGHTGELFF.